Each of the 27 T cell receptor beta chains below was sequenced from the same sample in a study of tumor-infiltrating lymphocytes in oesophageal squamous cell carcinoma. MiXCR, applied by TCRdb to the PCR reads, yields one record per CDR3 protein. The table includes roughly 10,000 distinct CDR3 sequences, approximately 64% detected once. The sample taken for sequencing was esophageal tumor tissue. The receptors originated from a female donor with esophageal squamous cell carcinoma.

This chain links TRBV2 with TRBJ2-1; D unclear. This CDR3 has 13 amino acids. With 3 bases removed from V and 2 bases from J, the gap between germline ends came to 5 bases. CDR1 and CDR2 from the germline V gene are SNHLY and FYNNEI. The DNA for the CDR3 is TGTGCCAGCAGTGAGGATACCTACAATGAGCAGTTCTTC. Encoded protein: CASSEDTYNEQFF.

V is TRBV7-2 and J is TRBJ2-4; TRBD1 aligns across 7 bases. Germline V gene sequence: CDR1 SGHTA, CDR2 FQGNSA. V shed 3 bases, J shed 1 base, and the junction held 9 bases outside the gene matches. CDR3 length: 17 residues. The DNA for the CDR3 is TGTGCCAGCAGCTTGCCCCCGGGACAGTTGGCCAAAAACATTCAGTACTTC. Translation gives CASSLPPGQLAKNIQYF.

V gene TRBV7-8 combines with J gene TRBJ2-1; no reliable D call. The CDR3 is made up of 15 amino acids. V lost 5 bases, J lost 1 base, and 12 bases lay in between. Germline CDR1 is SGHVS and CDR2 is FQNEAQ. In DNA, the CDR3 is TGTGCCAGCAGCCGGGCAACAGAATCCTACAATGAGCAGTTCTTC. Protein product: CASSRATESYNEQFF.

The chain uses TRBV7-9 and TRBJ2-5; the match to TRBD2 covers 8 bases. V was clipped by 5 bases and J by 5 bases; unmatched bases: 13. The CDR3 extends over 16 amino acids. Germline V lookup: CDR1 SEHNR, CDR2 FQNEAQ (reference sequence). The CDR3 reads CASSPRGSGTWETQYF. CDR3 coding DNA: TGTGCCAGCAGCCCTCGGGGTAGCGGGACTTGGGAGACCCAGTACTTC.

The rearrangement uses TRBV7-3 and TRBJ1-2; possible D gene TRBD1, 6 bases. The V end lost 2 bases, the J end lost 8 bases, and 12 bases lay between the germline ends. Germline CDR1 and CDR2: SGHTA and FQGTGA. This CDR3 is built from 13 residues. CDR3 residues: CASSLQGPGGYTF. CDR3 coding DNA: TGTGCCAGCAGCTTACAGGGGCCCGGGGGCTACACCTTC.

This clonotype occurred once. CDR3 sequence reads: CASSEILSNEQFF. CDR3 sequence (DNA): TGCGCCAGCAGTGAAATTTTATCCAATGAGCAGTTCTTC. The chain joins TRBV10-1 to TRBJ2-1; D gene unclear. CDR3 size: 13 residues. In germline, CDR1 is WNHNN, CDR2 SYGVQD (reference sequence). Trimming removed 3 bases from V and 6 bases from J, with 9 bases in between.

Notes on this clonotype: One end of the junction varies from germline; a read error may be responsible. This chain joins TRBV15 and TRBJ2-1; the match to TRBD2 covers 13 bases. The CDR3 spans 15 residues. Germline V gives CDR1 LNHNV, CDR2 YYDKDF (reference sequence). The CDR3 here is CASSTGTSGIREQFF. In DNA form, the CDR3 reads TGTGCCAGCAGCACCGGGACTAGCGGGATCAGGGAGCAGTTCTTC.

Ten or more counts support this clonotype. The CDR3 is CAGGQVIFNEQYF. Written as DNA, the CDR3 is TGTGCAGGGGGACAGGTTATCTTCAATGAGCAGTACTTC. The rearrangement joins TRBV2 to TRBJ2-5; TRBD1 aligns across 8 bases. This CDR3 spans 13 amino acids. Germline CDR1 reads SNHLY; CDR2 reads FYNNEI.

This chain joins TRBV7-8 and TRBJ1-6; D is ambiguous. The CDR3 runs to 15 residues. Germline V CDR1 and CDR2: SGHVS, FQNEAQ. Trimming cost V 2 bases and J 4 bases, with 9 bases left between them. The DNA for the CDR3 is TGTGCCAGCAGCTTAAAGGACCTTTATAATTCACCCCTCCACTTT. Its translation: CASSLKDLYNSPLHF.

The rearrangement joins TRBV7-2 to TRBJ2-3; no reliable D call. V shed 5 bases and J shed 4 bases, with 10 bases lying between them. The CDR3 consists of 13 residues. Germline assignment: CDR1 SGHTA and CDR2 FQGNSA. CDR3 protein: CASSGNFADTQYF. The CDR3 DNA reads as TGTGCCAGCAGCGGCAACTTTGCAGATACGCAGTATTTT.

In this sample, this clonotype turned up a few times. This sequence joins TRBV7-2 and TRBJ2-1; D may be TRBD1 or TRBD2 (5 bases each). V lost 3 bases, J lost 8 bases, and 14 bases lay in between. Germline CDR1 and CDR2: SGHTA and FQGNSA. The CDR3 totals 14 residues. The CDR3 DNA reads as TGTGCCAGCAGCTTCCGGGACCAAAACGATGAGCAGTTCTTC. It translates to CASSFRDQNDEQFF.

The CDR3 region has the DNA TGTGCCAGCAGCCTGGGTTTGGGGTACCAAGAGACCCAGTTCTTC. Its protein is CASSLGLGYQETQFF. This chain joins TRBV7-6 and TRBJ2-1, with D hard to call. The CDR3 runs 15 residues. In germline, CDR1 is SGHVS, CDR2 FNYEAQ. Trimming stripped 5 bases from V and 13 bases from J, with 24 bases between.

The V and J genes are TRBV28 and TRBJ2-6; either TRBD1 or TRBD2 may supply D (6 bases each). The DNA end lines up better with TRBJ2-7; the J call may be wrong. Germline-derived CDR1 and CDR2 are MDHEN and SYDVKM. CDR3 length equals 12 residues. The CDR3 here is CASEEGGYEQYF. CDR3 in DNA: TGTGCCAGCGAGGAGGGGGGTTACGAGCAGTACTTC.

The chain links TRBV7-2 to TRBJ1-4; D gene uncertain. The V gene's germline CDR1 is SGHTA and CDR2 FQGNSA. The CDR3 has 14 residues. Trimming left V 5 bases short and J 8 bases short, with 15 bases between. As DNA, the CDR3 is TGTGCCAGCAGCGCCGGGGATATAGGGGAAAAACTGTTTTTT. This codes for CASSAGDIGEKLFF.

Worth noting for this clonotype: This CDR3 is missing its conserved last phenylalanine or tryptophan, likely due to a read error. Because the CDR3's place on the DNA is in doubt, the DNA is left out and the CDR3 is given as listed by TCRdb. The chain links TRBV7-6 to TRBJ2-7; no DNA check was done on the table's D call, TRBD1. The CDR3 has 16 amino acids, counting both end residues. Germline V gene sequence: CDR1 SGHVS, CDR2 FNYEAQ. Here the CDR3 reads CASSLNRGPPGSTSAP.

This clonotype occurred a few times. The V gene is TRBV12-3 or TRBV12-4, the J gene TRBJ2-6; possible D gene TRBD1, 6 bases. The CDR3 runs 13 residues. V was trimmed by 9 bases and J by 4 bases, leaving 10 bases between them. For the CDR3, the DNA is TGTGCCAGTCAGGGGCCCGGGGCCAACGTCCTGACTTTC. Its protein is CASQGPGANVLTF.

This clonotype has just a few counts. The V gene is TRBV7-8, the J gene TRBJ2-5; D gene uncertain. The closer fit of TRBJ2-7 to the DNA end suggests the J call may be wrong. The length of the CDR3 is 11 residues. Looked up from germline, CDR1 is SGHVS and CDR2 is FQNEAQ. The CDR3 loop is CASSYSIEQYF. CDR3 DNA: TGTGCCAGCAGTTACAGTATCGAGCAGTACTTC.

The rearrangement uses TRBV11-2 and TRBJ2-1; no clear D gene. This CDR3 has 12 amino acids. Per germline, CDR1 SGHAT and CDR2 FQNNGV. Trimming left V 0 bases short and J 9 bases short, with 6 bases between. This CDR3 is CASSLDQGEQFF. For the CDR3, the DNA is TGTGCCAGCAGCTTAGATCAAGGTGAGCAGTTCTTC.

The rearrangement joins TRBV7-6 to TRBJ2-2; D unresolved. Trimming removed 4 bases at V and 1 base at J, with 19 bases between. The CDR3 has 18 residues. CDR1 is SGHVS and CDR2 is FNYEAQ in the germline V gene. CDR3 sequence reads: CASSSRAKGEVNTGELFF. CDR3 in DNA: TGTGCCAGCAGCTCAAGGGCCAAAGGAGAGGTGAACACCGGGGAGCTGTTTTTT.

This chain joins TRBV7-3 and TRBJ2-1; D is unclear. Trimming shortened V by 4 bases and J by 3 bases, and 10 bases separated the two germline ends. CDR3 size: 14 residues. Germline V gene data show CDR1 as SGHTA and CDR2 as FQGTGA. Here the CDR3 reads CASSSDAFYNEQFF. The CDR3, as DNA: TGTGCCAGCAGCTCAGATGCCTTCTACAATGAGCAGTTCTTC.

V usage is TRBV7-2 and J usage is TRBJ2-7; the match to TRBD2 covers 9 bases. The tail of the sequence fits TRBJ2-1 better, so the J call may be wrong. From germline, CDR1 is SGHTA and CDR2 FQGNSA. This CDR3 has 13 residues. CDR3 in amino acids: CASSIGLANEQFF. CDR3 nucleotide sequence: TGTGCCAGCAGCATCGGACTAGCGAATGAGCAGTTCTTC.

To note about this clonotype: Likely a read error: the CDR3 ends without its conserved phenylalanine or tryptophan. The DNA is left out, because the CDR3 cannot be placed on it with certainty; the CDR3 is given as TCRdb lists it. The chain combines TRBV7-8 with TRBJ2-3; the D call in the table, TRBD1, was not verified against the DNA. Inclusive of both ends, the CDR3 amounts to 13 amino acids. CDR1 and CDR2 (germline): SGHVS, FQNEAQ. The CDR3 protein is CASSSGGIIHFGP.

In the case of this clonotype: The conserved closing phenylalanine or tryptophan is absent in this CDR3, likely reflecting a read error. The DNA is omitted, as the CDR3 cannot be located on it reliably, and the CDR3 follows TCRdb's listing. This CDR3 is CASSKFRQ. The rearrangement joins TRBV6-1 to TRBJ2-4; the D call of TRBD1 is as the table states it, not checked on the DNA. The CDR3 is 8 residues long, ends included. CDR1 MNHNS and CDR2 SASEGT come from the germline V gene.

This clonotype is large within its sample. The chain joins TRBV7-9 to TRBJ2-1; TRBD1 agrees at 7 bases. The V segment lost 6 bases and the J segment 4 bases; nucleotides outside the gene matches: 18. There are 18 residues in the CDR3. CDR1 is SEHNR, CDR2 FQNEAQ, per germline (reference sequence). CDR3 sequence: CASSWDSLERLLYNEQFF. The CDR3 DNA follows: TGTGCCAGCAGTTGGGACAGCCTTGAGCGGCTGCTGTACAATGAGCAGTTCTTC.

This clonotype is a singleton in its sample. In DNA, the CDR3 is TGTGCCAGCAGCCCCCCCCGGGGGAAGCAGTTCTTC. Amino acids: CASSPPRGKQFF. The rearrangement uses TRBV7-3 and TRBJ2-7; the D gene is possibly TRBD2 (6 bases). The assigned J gene may be wrong: the sequence end matches TRBJ2-1 better. CDR1 and CDR2 (germline): SGHTA, FQGTGA. The CDR3 extends over 12 amino acids.

The chain is built from TRBV28 and TRBJ1-3, with no clear D. CDR1 and CDR2 from the germline V gene are MDHEN and SYDVKM. The CDR3 extends over 14 amino acids. V gave up 6 bases and J gave up 0 bases, with 9 bases separating them. The CDR3 here is CASRTYISGNTIYF. In DNA form, the CDR3 reads TGTGCCAGCAGAACATACATCTCTGGAAACACCATATATTTT.

This clonotype was counted only a few times. The gene calls are TRBV7-2 and TRBJ2-3; D is undetermined. The V gene's germline CDR1 is SGHTA and CDR2 FQGNSA. Trimming removed 3 bases from V and 11 bases from J, with 18 bases in between. The CDR3 runs 14 residues. The CDR3 spells CASSFPESSYEQYF. The DNA of the CDR3 is TGTGCCAGCAGCTTCCCTGAGAGCTCCTACGAGCAGTATTTT.